This T cell receptor (beta chain) derives from a study of blood T cell repertoires in COVID-19. As for the study in general: PBMCs, B-cell-depleted T cells, or T cells were the source of the cDNA or gDNA that made up the material.

In the original processing: By means of reference gene primer amplification, nucleated cell counts were estimated. Method: immunoSEQ multiplex PCR; TCRdb's copy keeps in-frame clones and lacks some. Clone size and V and J calls were adopted from that table, with D and trimming inferred from the DNA. This sample has approximately 250,000 clones, with approximately 88% found just once. This CDR3 comprises 14 residues. The germline V gene has CDR1 LGHNA and CDR2 YNFKEQ. V was pared by 1 base and J by 6 bases, with 10 bases between. Enrolled during active infection, Seattle patients were then followed longitudinally.

V gene TRBV4-2 combines with J gene TRBJ2-1, with D maybe TRBD2 (6 bases). The sequence was obtained from a woman aged 65 to 85 with COVID-19, enrolled during active disease. Specimen: peripheral blood. In DNA form, the CDR3 reads TGTGCCAGCAGCCAAGTGGGACTTGGCAATGAGCAGTTCTTC. It is translated as CASSQVGLGNEQFF.